The TCR beta chain under discussion was sequenced for a study (dated by TCRdb to the mid-2010s). Study-wide context: The study tested whether tumor-infiltrating Tregs in breast cancer are recruited from blood Tregs or converted in situ from other CD4+ T cell subsets.

This clonotype was seen a handful of times. What this receptor recognizes is not known. Per-base quality was not reported, and no clone a single base away is much larger than it. Amplification of full-length TCR variable regions was done by 5' RACE PCR using constant-region reverse primers, and this step was followed by semi-nested PCR with Nested Universal Primer A. Using the ReliaPrep RNA Cell Miniprep System, total RNA was extracted, and the SMARTer RACE 5'/3' Kit was then used to reverse transcribe the RNA into 5'RACE-ready cDNA. Full-length TCR alpha and beta libraries were barcoded with multiplex adaptors and sequenced on an Illumina MiSeq. From the authors' description of their analysis: Sequencing data were pooled across the five patients for each of nine subset-tissue groups and compared by unsupervised clustering of TCR gene usage. Repertoire similarity was calculated with the Morisita-Horn index, weighting shared sequences by their contribution to each repertoire. TCRdb reanalyzed the raw reads on its own, using fastp at Q25 for trimming and MiXCR for clone calling, and kept in-frame beta chains. All rows with the same CDR3 protein become a single entry with the most common DNA and genes. The V and J calls and clone size come from TCRdb's table, not from the authors' own analysis. Across this sample there are about 42,000 distinct CDR3 sequences, with about 20% seen only once. In total, the top ten clones hold over 3.5% of the sample.

Broad study findings and their caveats: Tumor memory CD4+ T cell TCR gene usage was found to cluster with blood and lymph node memory CD4+ cells and with lymph node naive CD4+ cells. The validation in the larger cohort was limited to a single TCR beta V-J rearrangement instead of whole repertoires. Tumor-infiltrating Treg TCR alpha and beta sequences overlapped most with tumor naive CD4+ T cells, then with blood naive CD4+ T cells.

The CDR3 goes from the cysteine to the phenylalanine over 14 residues. Solely the CDR3 DNA is kept, with 42 bases framed from the first base. The germline V gene (reference sequence) specifies DFQATT as CDR1 and SNEGSKA as CDR2. V ends up 8 bases short and J 5 bases short, with an unmatched junction base count of 13. Cells that were CD4+CD25+CD127-/low were isolated as Tregs. Tregs, naive and memory CD4+ T cells from tumor, blood and ipsilateral draining lymph nodes of a handful of breast cancer patients underwent full-length TCR alpha and beta sequencing. Mononuclear cells from lymph nodes or approximately 50 ml of peripheral blood were isolated by Ficoll density gradient centrifugation. Sorted cell populations were confirmed by FACS to exceed 90% purity.

Recombination linked TRBV20-1 to TRBJ2-3; 7 nucleotides in the junction match TRBD2. Sequenced sample: Tregs sorted from blood. The receptor was derived from a female donor with breast cancer. The bases read TGCAGTATCGCCAGCGGGGAAACGAGAGATACGCAGTATTTT. Translation gives CSIASGETRDTQYF.